Sequencing of this T cell receptor beta chain was carried out in a study of T cell changes during pregnancy in multiple sclerosis. TCRdb's table, derived via immunoSEQ multiplex PCR, lists solely in-frame clones and lacks some. The sample includes approximately 50,000 clones, about 90% of them seen just once. This CDR3 spans 15 amino acids. Germline CDR1 reads SGHVS; CDR2 reads FQNEAQ. V lost 1 base and J lost 2, with 10 bases in between. Sequences were derived from CD8+ T cells from peripheral blood mononuclear cells, sampled after pregnancy. This TCR derives from a female donor with multiple sclerosis, enrolled in a pregnancy study. The chain joins TRBV7-8 to TRBJ2-3; D is undetermined. CDR3 sequence (DNA): TGTGCCAGCAGCTTAGTCCAACTCGTCACAGATACGCAGTATTTT. Residues: CASSLVQLVTDTQYF.